The source of this T cell receptor (beta chain) is a study of a mutant IDH1 vaccine in newly diagnosed glioma. Study as a whole: The patients received vaccinations eight times, in weeks 1, 3, 5, 7, 11, 15, 19 and 23. Vaccines were first given 4-6 weeks after radiotherapy alone, or with temozolomide cycles. Treated patients had a mean age of around 40 years and a sex split that was about 62% male and approximately 40% female. Before enrollment, the patients had been treated with radiotherapy alone, temozolomide alone, or both together. Most of them had received both.

Worth noting for this clone: Its antigen is not known.

Time point denoted: week 11, during vaccination. Every single dose of the vaccine, 300 ug of mutant IDH1 20-mer peptide, came with topical imiquimod. Profiling relied on immunoSEQ multiplex PCR, and the TCRdb table lists in-frame clones only, not all of them. The sample includes about 62,000 clones, 75% to 90% of them seen just once. The sample in question was PBMCs, obtained from a glioma patient whose treatment included an IDH1 peptide vaccine. This clonotype was sampled from a man between 40 and 49 years old with glioma.

CDR3 protein: CASSVSGTGLGGYTF. CDR3 in DNA: TGTGCCAGCAGTGTCTCCGGGACGGGCTTAGGTGGCTACACCTTC. The V and J genes are TRBV6-4 and TRBJ1-2; TRBD1 is a possible D gene (5 bases). The V end was cut by 4 bases, the J end by 7 bases, with 19 bases between. Germline CDR1 is MRHNA and CDR2 is SNTAGT. This CDR3 has 15 amino acids.